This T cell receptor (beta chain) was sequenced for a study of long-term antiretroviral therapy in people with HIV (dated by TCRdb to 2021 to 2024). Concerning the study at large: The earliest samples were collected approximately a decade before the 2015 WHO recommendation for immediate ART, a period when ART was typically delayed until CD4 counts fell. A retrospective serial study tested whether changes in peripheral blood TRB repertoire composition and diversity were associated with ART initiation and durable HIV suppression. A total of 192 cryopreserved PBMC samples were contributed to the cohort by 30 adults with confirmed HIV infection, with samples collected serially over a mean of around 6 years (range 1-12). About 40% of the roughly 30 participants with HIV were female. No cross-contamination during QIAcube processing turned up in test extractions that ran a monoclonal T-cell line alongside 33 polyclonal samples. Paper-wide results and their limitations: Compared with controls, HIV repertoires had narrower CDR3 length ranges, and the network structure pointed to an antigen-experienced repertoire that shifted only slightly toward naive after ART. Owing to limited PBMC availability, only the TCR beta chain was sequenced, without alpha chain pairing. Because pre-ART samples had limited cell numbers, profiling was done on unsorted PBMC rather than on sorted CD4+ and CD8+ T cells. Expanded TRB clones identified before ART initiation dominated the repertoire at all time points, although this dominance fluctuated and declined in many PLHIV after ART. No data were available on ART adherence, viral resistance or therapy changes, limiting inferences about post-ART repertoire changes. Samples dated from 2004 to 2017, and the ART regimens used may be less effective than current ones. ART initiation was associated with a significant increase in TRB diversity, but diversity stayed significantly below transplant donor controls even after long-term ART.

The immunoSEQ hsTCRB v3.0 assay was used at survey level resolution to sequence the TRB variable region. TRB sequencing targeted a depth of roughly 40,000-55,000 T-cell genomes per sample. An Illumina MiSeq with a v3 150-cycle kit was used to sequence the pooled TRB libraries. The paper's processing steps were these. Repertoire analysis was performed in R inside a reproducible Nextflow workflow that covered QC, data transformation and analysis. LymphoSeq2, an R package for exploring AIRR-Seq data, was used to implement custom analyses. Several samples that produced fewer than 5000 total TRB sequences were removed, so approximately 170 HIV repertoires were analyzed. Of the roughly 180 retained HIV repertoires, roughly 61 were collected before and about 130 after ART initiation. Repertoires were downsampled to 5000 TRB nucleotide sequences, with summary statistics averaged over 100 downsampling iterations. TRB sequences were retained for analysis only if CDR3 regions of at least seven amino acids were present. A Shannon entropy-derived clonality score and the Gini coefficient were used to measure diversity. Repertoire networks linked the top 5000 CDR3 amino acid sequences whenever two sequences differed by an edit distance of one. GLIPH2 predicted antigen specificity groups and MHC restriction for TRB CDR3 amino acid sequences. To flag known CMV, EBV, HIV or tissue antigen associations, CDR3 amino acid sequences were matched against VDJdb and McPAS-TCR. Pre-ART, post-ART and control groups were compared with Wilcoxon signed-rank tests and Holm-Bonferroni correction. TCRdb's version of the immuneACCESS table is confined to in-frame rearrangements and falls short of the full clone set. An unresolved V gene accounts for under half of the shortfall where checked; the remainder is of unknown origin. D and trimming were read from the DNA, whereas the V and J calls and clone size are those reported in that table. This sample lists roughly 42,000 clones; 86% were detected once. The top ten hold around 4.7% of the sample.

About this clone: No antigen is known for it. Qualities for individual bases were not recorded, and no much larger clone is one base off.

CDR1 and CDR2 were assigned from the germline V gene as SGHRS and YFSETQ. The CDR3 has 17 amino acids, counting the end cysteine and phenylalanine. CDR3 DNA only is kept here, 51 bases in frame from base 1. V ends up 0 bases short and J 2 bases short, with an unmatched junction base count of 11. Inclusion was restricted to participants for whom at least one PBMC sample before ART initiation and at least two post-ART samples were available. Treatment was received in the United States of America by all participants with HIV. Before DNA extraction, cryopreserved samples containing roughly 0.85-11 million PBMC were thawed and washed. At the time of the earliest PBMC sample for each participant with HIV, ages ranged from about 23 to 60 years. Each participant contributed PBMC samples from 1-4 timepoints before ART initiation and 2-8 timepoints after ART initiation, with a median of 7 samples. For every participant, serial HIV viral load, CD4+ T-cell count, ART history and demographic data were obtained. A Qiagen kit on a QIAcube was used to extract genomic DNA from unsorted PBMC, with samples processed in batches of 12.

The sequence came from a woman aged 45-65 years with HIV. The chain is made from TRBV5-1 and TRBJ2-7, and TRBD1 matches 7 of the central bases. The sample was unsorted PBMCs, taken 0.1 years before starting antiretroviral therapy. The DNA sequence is TGCGCCAGCAGCTTGGAGGGGGCCGGGACCCTAACCTACGAGCAGTACTTC. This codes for CASSLEGAGTLTYEQYF.